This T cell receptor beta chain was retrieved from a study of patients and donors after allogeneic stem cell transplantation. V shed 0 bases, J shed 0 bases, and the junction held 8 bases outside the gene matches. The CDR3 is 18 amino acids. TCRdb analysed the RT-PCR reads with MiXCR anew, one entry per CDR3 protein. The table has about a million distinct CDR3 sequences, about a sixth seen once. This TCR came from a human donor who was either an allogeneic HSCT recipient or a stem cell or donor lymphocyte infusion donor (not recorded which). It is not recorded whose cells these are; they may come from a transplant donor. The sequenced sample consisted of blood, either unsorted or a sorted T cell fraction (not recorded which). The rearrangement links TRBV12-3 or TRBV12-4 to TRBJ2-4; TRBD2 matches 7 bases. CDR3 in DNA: TGTGCCAGCAGTTTAGCGGGAGGGCACACATTAGCCAAAAACATTCAGTACTTC. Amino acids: CASSLAGGHTLAKNIQYF.